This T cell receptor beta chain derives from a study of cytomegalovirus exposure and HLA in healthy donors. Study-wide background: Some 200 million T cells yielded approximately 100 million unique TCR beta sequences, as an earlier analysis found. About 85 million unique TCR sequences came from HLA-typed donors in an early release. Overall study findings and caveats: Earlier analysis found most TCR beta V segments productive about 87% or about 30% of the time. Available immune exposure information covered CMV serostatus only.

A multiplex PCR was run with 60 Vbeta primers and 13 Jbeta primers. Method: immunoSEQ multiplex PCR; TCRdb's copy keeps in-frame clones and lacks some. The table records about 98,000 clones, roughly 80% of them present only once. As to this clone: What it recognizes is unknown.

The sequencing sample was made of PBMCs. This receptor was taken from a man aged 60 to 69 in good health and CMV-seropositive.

This CDR3 is CASSYSQGVGANVLTF. For the CDR3, the DNA is TGTGCCAGCAGTTACTCACAGGGGGTGGGGGCCAACGTCCTGACTTTC. This sequence joins TRBV6-8 and TRBJ2-6, with 8 bases identical to TRBD1. The CDR3 runs to 16 residues. Germline V gene lookup returns CDR1 MNHGY and CDR2 SAAAGT. The V and J ends lost 0 bases and 4 bases, in that order; junction bases with no gene match: 2.